The 2 T cell receptor beta chains reported below all come from one sample, sequenced in a study of CD8+ T cells in alopecia areata. Following RNA extraction, reverse transcription yielded cDNA that acted as the sequencing template. The protocol was immunoSEQ multiplex PCR, while the TCRdb copy is restricted to in-frame clones and leaves out a portion. This table has about 120,000 clones, 50% to 65% appearing once. The sample's treatment: oral pan-JAK inhibitor, 5-10 mg twice daily. Sequencing was performed on CD4+ T cells sorted from blood, taken at week 24, from a patient treated with tofacitinib. The receptor source for this set is a human donor with alopecia areata.

The chain uses TRBV27 and TRBJ1-2; D might be TRBD1 (6 bases). V gave up 0 bases and J gave up 8 bases, with 13 bases separating them. Germline V CDR1 and CDR2: MNHEY, SMNVEV (reference sequence). This CDR3 has 14 residues. The CDR3 DNA follows: TGTGCCAGCAGTTTATCCTCCGGGGGCGACGGCTACACCTTC. Amino acids: CASSLSSGGDGYTF.

This chain joins TRBV9 and TRBJ2-7; 8 positions match TRBD1. CDR3 size: 16 residues. The germline gives CDR1 SGDLS, CDR2 YYNGEE. V lost 0 bases to trimming and J lost 2 bases; unmatched junction nucleotides: 7. The CDR3, as DNA: TGTGCCAGCAGCGTAGAGCGCGGGACAGGACCCTACGAGCAGTACTTC. It is translated as CASSVERGTGPYEQYF.